This is a list of T cell receptor beta chains from one sample in a study of OX40 agonist ivuxolimab in advanced cancers. The assay was immunoSEQ multiplex PCR, and TCRdb's table has in-frame clones only and misses some. This sample has some 50,000 clones, with 82% found just once. Material: CD4+ or CD8+ T cells sorted from blood, obtained in a trial of the OX40 agonist ivuxolimab. Receptor source: an adult with an advanced solid tumor such as melanoma, head and neck, liver or kidney cancer. CDR3s include the opening cysteine and the closing phenylalanine or tryptophan. Fields, in order: CDR3 protein, CDR3 DNA, D gene, clone size, J gene, V gene. D genes are given only for firm matches. Not every row has a clone size; where given, it reads once, few, many or a size class.

CDR3 protein: CAWTLSVDTQYF
CDR3 DNA: TGTGCCTGGACTCTTTCTGTAGATACGCAGTATTTT
D gene: NA
clone size: NA
J gene: TRBJ2-3
V gene: TRBV30

CDR3 protein: CASSTIRTSGSGTDTQYF
CDR3 DNA: TGTGCCAGCAGCACCATACGGACTAGCGGGAGTGGCACAGATACGCAGTATTTT
D gene: TRBD2
clone size: NA
J gene: TRBJ2-3
V gene: TRBV13

CDR3 protein: CASSSLAGGPLDNEQFF
CDR3 DNA: TGCGCCAGCAGCTCGTTAGCGGGGGGACCCCTGGACAATGAGCAGTTCTTC
D gene: TRBD2
clone size: few
J gene: TRBJ2-1
V gene: TRBV5-1

CDR3 protein: CASSARQSEKLFF
CDR3 DNA: TGTGCCAGCAGCGCACGACAGTCTGAAAAACTGTTTTTT
D gene: NA
clone size: NA
J gene: TRBJ1-4
V gene: TRBV11-2

CDR3 protein: CSVRDFNSPLHF
CDR3 DNA: TGCAGCGTTAGGGACTTCAATTCACCCCTCCACTTT
D gene: NA
clone size: NA
J gene: TRBJ1-6
V gene: TRBV29-1

CDR3 protein: CASSSADRGETQYF
CDR3 DNA: TGTGCCAGCAGCTCCGCGGACAGGGGGGAGACCCAGTACTTC
D gene: TRBD1
clone size: NA
J gene: TRBJ2-5
V gene: TRBV5-6

CDR3 protein: CASSSREIIYNEQFF
CDR3 DNA: TGCGCCAGCAGCTCACGGGAGATTATCTACAATGAGCAGTTCTTC
D gene: NA
clone size: NA
J gene: TRBJ2-1
V gene: TRBV5-1

CDR3 protein: CASSPDGTALPYEQYF
CDR3 DNA: TGTGCCAGCAGCCCGGACGGGACAGCCCTTCCCTACGAGCAGTACTTC
D gene: TRBD1
clone size: NA
J gene: TRBJ2-7
V gene: TRBV5-4

CDR3 protein: CASSVGFTGELFF
CDR3 DNA: TGTGCCAGCAGCGTTGGTTTTACCGGGGAGCTGTTTTTT
D gene: NA
clone size: once
J gene: TRBJ2-2
V gene: TRBV9

CDR3 protein: CASGGVVRNNQPQHF
CDR3 DNA: TGTGCCAGTGGGGGGGTCGTCAGAAACAATCAGCCCCAGCATTTT
D gene: NA
clone size: NA
J gene: TRBJ1-5
V gene: TRBV19

CDR3 protein: CAWSVQVTGELFF
CDR3 DNA: TGTGCCTGGAGTGTACAGGTCACCGGGGAGCTGTTTTTT
D gene: NA
clone size: medium-sized
J gene: TRBJ2-2
V gene: TRBV30

CDR3 protein: CASSAMDREQFF
CDR3 DNA: TGTGCCAGCAGCGCAATGGACAGAGAGCAGTTCTTC
D gene: NA
clone size: NA
J gene: TRBJ2-1
V gene: TRBV2

CDR3 protein: CASKPGGFSNQPQHF
CDR3 DNA: TGTGCCAGTAAGCCAGGGGGCTTTAGCAATCAGCCCCAGCATTTT
D gene: TRBD1
clone size: NA
J gene: TRBJ1-5
V gene: TRBV19

CDR3 protein: CASSSIKLGTEAFF
CDR3 DNA: TGCGCCAGCAGCTCCATCAAGTTAGGCACTGAAGCTTTCTTT
D gene: NA
clone size: NA
J gene: TRBJ1-1
V gene: TRBV5-1

CDR3 protein: CAGDRATEAFF
CDR3 DNA: TGTGCCGGAGACAGGGCAACTGAAGCTTTCTTT
D gene: TRBD1
clone size: few
J gene: TRBJ1-1
V gene: TRBV30

CDR3 protein: CASGPGVDTQYF
CDR3 DNA: TGTGCTAGTGGGCCCGGAGTGGATACGCAGTATTTT
D gene: NA
clone size: NA
J gene: TRBJ2-3
V gene: TRBV12-5

CDR3 protein: CASSYGQNYYEQYF
CDR3 DNA: TGTGCCAGCAGTTACGGACAGAATTACTACGAGCAGTACTTC
D gene: NA
clone size: NA
J gene: TRBJ2-7
V gene: TRBV6-6

CDR3 protein: CASSFGQSDRSTEAFF
CDR3 DNA: TGCGCCAGCAGCTTTGGTCAGAGTGATCGGTCGACTGAAGCTTTCTTT
D gene: NA
clone size: NA
J gene: TRBJ1-1
V gene: TRBV5-1

CDR3 protein: CASSPRYGYTF
CDR3 DNA: TGTGCCAGCAGTCCACGGTATGGCTACACCTTC
D gene: NA
clone size: NA
J gene: TRBJ1-2
V gene: TRBV6-5

CDR3 protein: CASSEEGNQPQHF
CDR3 DNA: TGTGCCAGCAGTGAAGAAGGCAATCAGCCCCAGCATTTT
D gene: NA
clone size: NA
J gene: TRBJ1-5
V gene: TRBV2

CDR3 protein: CASSLDRTGGAYEQFF
CDR3 DNA: TGCGCCAGCAGCTTGGATAGGACAGGGGGTGCTTATGAGCAGTTCTTC
D gene: TRBD1
clone size: NA
J gene: TRBJ2-1
V gene: TRBV5-1

CDR3 protein: CASSSQEGYEQYF
CDR3 DNA: TGTGCCAGCAGTTCTCAGGAAGGTTACGAGCAGTACTTC
D gene: NA
clone size: NA
J gene: TRBJ2-7
V gene: TRBV7-2

CDR3 protein: CASSQDHSGGVGNEQFF
CDR3 DNA: TGTGCCAGCAGCCAAGATCATAGCGGGGGGGTAGGAAATGAGCAGTTCTTC
D gene: TRBD2
clone size: NA
J gene: TRBJ2-1
V gene: TRBV4-2

CDR3 protein: CASSPSQTSYEQYF
CDR3 DNA: TGTGCCAGCAGCCCCTCCCAGACCTCCTACGAGCAGTACTTC
D gene: NA
clone size: NA
J gene: TRBJ2-7
V gene: TRBV9

CDR3 protein: CASSRGTVQYEQYF
CDR3 DNA: TGCGCCAGCAGCCGGGGGACAGTTCAATACGAGCAGTACTTC
D gene: TRBD1
clone size: NA
J gene: TRBJ2-7
V gene: TRBV4-1

CDR3 protein: CASSFGSIDEGEAFF
CDR3 DNA: TGTGCCAGCAGCTTTGGCTCTATCGATGAGGGTGAAGCTTTCTTT
D gene: NA
clone size: NA
J gene: TRBJ1-1
V gene: TRBV7-9

CDR3 protein: CASSLGGRGLAETQYF
CDR3 DNA: TGTGCCAGCAGCTTAGGAGGAAGGGGACTAGCGGAGACCCAGTACTTC
D gene: TRBD2
clone size: NA
J gene: TRBJ2-5
V gene: TRBV7-9

CDR3 protein: CASSLDGSTNTQYF
CDR3 DNA: TGTGCCAGCAGCTTAGATGGCTCGACAAATACGCAGTATTTT
D gene: NA
clone size: NA
J gene: TRBJ2-3
V gene: TRBV7-3

CDR3 protein: CASSYPGKGYTF
CDR3 DNA: TGTGCCAGCAGCTATCCAGGGAAGGGCTACACCTTC
D gene: NA
clone size: NA
J gene: TRBJ1-2
V gene: TRBV11-2

CDR3 protein: CASRTSGANNEQFF
CDR3 DNA: TGCGCCAGCAGGACTAGCGGGGCAAACAATGAGCAGTTCTTC
D gene: TRBD2
clone size: NA
J gene: TRBJ2-1
V gene: TRBV5-1

CDR3 protein: CARRSGLYGYTF
CDR3 DNA: TGTGCCAGACGTTCAGGGCTCTATGGCTACACCTTC
D gene: NA
clone size: NA
J gene: TRBJ1-2
V gene: TRBV11-3

CDR3 protein: CTSSQVDNYGYTF
CDR3 DNA: TGCACCAGCAGCCAAGTGGATAACTATGGCTACACCTTC
D gene: NA
clone size: NA
J gene: TRBJ1-2
V gene: TRBV1

CDR3 protein: CASSEGLAGNTIYF
CDR3 DNA: TGTGCCAGTAGTGAAGGGCTAGCTGGAAACACCATATATTTT
D gene: NA
clone size: NA
J gene: TRBJ1-3
V gene: TRBV19

CDR3 protein: CASSLTGGANTEAFF
CDR3 DNA: TGCGCCAGCAGTTTAACAGGGGGCGCGAACACTGAAGCTTTCTTT
D gene: TRBD1
clone size: NA
J gene: TRBJ1-1
V gene: TRBV5-1

CDR3 protein: CASSLETGPYNEQFF
CDR3 DNA: TGTGCCAGCAGCTTGGAGACAGGCCCCTACAATGAGCAGTTCTTC
D gene: NA
clone size: few
J gene: TRBJ2-1
V gene: TRBV5-4

CDR3 protein: CASSFGPNTEAFF
CDR3 DNA: TGTGCCAGCAGTTTCGGACCGAACACTGAAGCTTTCTTT
D gene: NA
clone size: NA
J gene: TRBJ1-1
V gene: TRBV6-5

CDR3 protein: CASDRETQYF
CDR3 DNA: TGTGCCAGCGACCGGGAGACCCAGTACTTC
D gene: NA
clone size: NA
J gene: TRBJ2-5
V gene: TRBV6-1

CDR3 protein: CASSRPDGFYEQYF
CDR3 DNA: TGCGCCAGCAGCCGACCCGACGGTTTTTACGAGCAGTACTTC
D gene: NA
clone size: NA
J gene: TRBJ2-7
V gene: TRBV4-1